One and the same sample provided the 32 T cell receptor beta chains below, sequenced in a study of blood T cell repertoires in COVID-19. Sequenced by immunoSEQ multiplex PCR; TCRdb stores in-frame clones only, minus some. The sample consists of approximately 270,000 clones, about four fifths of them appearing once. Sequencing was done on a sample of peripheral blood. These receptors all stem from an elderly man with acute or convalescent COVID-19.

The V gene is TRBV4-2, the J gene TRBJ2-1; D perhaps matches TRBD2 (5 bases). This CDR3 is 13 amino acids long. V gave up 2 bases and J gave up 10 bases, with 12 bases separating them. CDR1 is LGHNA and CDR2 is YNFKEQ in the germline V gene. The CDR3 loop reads CASSQSFGLEQFF. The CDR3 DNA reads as TGTGCCAGCAGCCAAAGTTTTGGACTGGAGCAGTTCTTC.

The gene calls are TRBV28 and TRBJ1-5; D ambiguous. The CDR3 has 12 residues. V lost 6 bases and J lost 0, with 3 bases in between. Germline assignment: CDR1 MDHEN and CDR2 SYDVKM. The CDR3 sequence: CASRASNQPQHF. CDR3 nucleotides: TGTGCCAGCAGGGCTAGCAATCAGCCCCAGCATTTT.

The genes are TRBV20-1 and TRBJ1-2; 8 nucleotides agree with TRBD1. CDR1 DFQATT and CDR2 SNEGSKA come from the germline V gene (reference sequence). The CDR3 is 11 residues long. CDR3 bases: TGCAGCGGGACAGGAGACTATGGCTACACCTTC. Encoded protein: CSGTGDYGYTF.

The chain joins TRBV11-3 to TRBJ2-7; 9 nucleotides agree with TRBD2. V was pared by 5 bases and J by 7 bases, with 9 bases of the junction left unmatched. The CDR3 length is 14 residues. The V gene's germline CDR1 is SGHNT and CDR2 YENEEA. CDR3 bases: TGTGCCAGCAGCCCTGGACTAGCGACGGAAGAGCAGTACTTC. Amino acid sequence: CASSPGLATEEQYF. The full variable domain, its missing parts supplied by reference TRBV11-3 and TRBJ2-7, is EAGVVQSPRYKIIEKKQPVAFWCNPISGHNTLYWYLQNLGQGPELLIRYENEEAVDDSQLPKDRFSAERLKGVDSTLKIQPAELGDSAVYLCASSPGLATEEQYFGPGTRLTVT.

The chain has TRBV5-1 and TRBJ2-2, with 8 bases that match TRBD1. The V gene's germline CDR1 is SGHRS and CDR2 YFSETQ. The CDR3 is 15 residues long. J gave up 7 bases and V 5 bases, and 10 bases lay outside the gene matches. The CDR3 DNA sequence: TGCGCCAGCAGGCGACGGACAGGGCATGTCGGGGAGCTGTTTTTT. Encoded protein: CASRRRTGHVGELFF.

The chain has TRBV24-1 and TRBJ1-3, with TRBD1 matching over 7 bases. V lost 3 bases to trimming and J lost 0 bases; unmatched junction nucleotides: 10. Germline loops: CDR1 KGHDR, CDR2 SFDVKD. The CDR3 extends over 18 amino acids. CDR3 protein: CATSDTGAGGSSGNTIYF. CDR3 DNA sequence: TGTGCCACCAGTGATACCGGAGCAGGGGGAAGCTCTGGAAACACCATATATTTT.

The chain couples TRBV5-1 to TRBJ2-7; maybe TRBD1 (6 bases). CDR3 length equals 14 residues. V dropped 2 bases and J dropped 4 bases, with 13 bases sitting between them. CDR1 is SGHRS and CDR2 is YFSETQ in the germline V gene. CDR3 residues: CASSLQGLRYEQYF. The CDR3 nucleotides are TGCGCCAGCAGCTTACAGGGCCTTAGATACGAGCAGTACTTC.

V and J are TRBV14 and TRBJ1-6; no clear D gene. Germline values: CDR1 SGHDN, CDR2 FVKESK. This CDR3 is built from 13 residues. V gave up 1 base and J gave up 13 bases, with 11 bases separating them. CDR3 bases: TGTGCCAGCAGCCAAGTCGGTCTGAGCCCCCTCCACTTT. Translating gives CASSQVGLSPLHF.

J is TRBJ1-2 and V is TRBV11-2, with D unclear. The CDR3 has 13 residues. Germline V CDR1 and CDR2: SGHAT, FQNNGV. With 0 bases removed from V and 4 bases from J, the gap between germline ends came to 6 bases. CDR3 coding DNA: TGTGCCAGCAGCTTAGATCGGTTCTATGGCTACACCTTC. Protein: CASSLDRFYGYTF. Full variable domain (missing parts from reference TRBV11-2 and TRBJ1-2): EAGVAQSPRYKIIEKRQSVAFWCNPISGHATLYWYQQILGQGPKLLIQFQNNGVVDDSQLPKDRFSAERLKGVDSTLKIQPAKLEDSAVYLCASSLDRFYGYTFGSGTRLTVV.

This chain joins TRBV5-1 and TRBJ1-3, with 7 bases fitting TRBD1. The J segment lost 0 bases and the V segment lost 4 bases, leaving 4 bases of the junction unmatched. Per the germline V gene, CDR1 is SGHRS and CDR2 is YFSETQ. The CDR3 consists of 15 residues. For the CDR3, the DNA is TGCGCCAGCAGCACCAACAGGGGCTCTGGAAACACCATATATTTT. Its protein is CASSTNRGSGNTIYF.

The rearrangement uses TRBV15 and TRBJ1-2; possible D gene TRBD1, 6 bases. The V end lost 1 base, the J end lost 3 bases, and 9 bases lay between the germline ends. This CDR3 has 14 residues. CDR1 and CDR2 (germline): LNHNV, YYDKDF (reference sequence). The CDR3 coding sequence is TGTGCCACCAGCAGAGGTTACAGGGACTATGGCTACACCTTC. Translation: CATSRGYRDYGYTF.

CDR3 DNA: TGTGCCAGCTCCAAGGGACTAGAGCAAAATACGCAGTATTTT. Translated, it gives CASSKGLEQNTQYF. The V gene is TRBV19, the J gene TRBJ2-3; 8 bases are a match to TRBD2. Losses at the gene ends were 9 bases for V and 7 bases for J; bases not matched to a gene: 12. CDR3 length equals 14 residues. Germline values: CDR1 LNHDA, CDR2 SQIVND (reference sequence). The variable domain in full, with the rest retrieved from reference TRBV19 and TRBJ2-3, is DGGITQSPKYLFRKEGQNVTLSCEQNLNHDAMYWYRQDPGQGLRLIYYSQIVNDFQKGDIAEGYSVSREKKESFPLTVTSAQKNPTAFYLCASSKGLEQNTQYFGPGTRLTVL.

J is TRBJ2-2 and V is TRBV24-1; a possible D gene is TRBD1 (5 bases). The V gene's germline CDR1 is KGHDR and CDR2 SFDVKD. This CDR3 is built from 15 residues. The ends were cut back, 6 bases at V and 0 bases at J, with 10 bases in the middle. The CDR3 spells CATSPPTANTGELFF. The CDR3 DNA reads TGTGCCACCAGTCCCCCGACAGCGAACACCGGGGAGCTGTTTTTT.

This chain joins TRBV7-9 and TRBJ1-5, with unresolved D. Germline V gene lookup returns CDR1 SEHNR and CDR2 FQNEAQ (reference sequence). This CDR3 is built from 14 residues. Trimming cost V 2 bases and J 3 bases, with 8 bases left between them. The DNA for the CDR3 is TGTGCCAGCAGCTTATTCGGGGACAATCAGCCCCAGCATTTT. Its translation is CASSLFGDNQPQHF.

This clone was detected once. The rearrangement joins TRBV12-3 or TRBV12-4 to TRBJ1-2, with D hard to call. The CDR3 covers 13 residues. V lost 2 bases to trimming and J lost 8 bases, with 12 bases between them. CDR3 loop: CASSLRGRTGYTF. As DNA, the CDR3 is TGTGCCAGCAGTTTACGGGGTCGGACCGGCTACACCTTC.

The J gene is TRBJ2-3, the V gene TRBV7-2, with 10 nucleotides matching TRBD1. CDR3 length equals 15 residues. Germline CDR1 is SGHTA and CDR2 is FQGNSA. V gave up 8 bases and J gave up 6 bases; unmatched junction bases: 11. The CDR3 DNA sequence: TGTGCCAGCGTTTCCGCGGGGACAGGGGCCGATACGCAGTATTTT. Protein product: CASVSAGTGADTQYF. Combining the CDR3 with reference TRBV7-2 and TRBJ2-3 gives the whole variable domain GAGVSQSPSNKVTEKGKDVELRCDPISGHTALYWYRQSLGQGLEFLIYFQGNSAPDKSGLPSDRFSAERTGGSVSTLTIQRTQQEDSAVYLCASVSAGTGADTQYFGPGTRLTVL.

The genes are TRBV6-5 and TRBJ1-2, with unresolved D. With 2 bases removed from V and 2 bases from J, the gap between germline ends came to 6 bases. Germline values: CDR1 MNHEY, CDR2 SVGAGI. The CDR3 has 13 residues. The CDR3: CASSYTGNYGYTF. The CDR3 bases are TGTGCCAGCAGTTACACGGGGAACTATGGCTACACCTTC.

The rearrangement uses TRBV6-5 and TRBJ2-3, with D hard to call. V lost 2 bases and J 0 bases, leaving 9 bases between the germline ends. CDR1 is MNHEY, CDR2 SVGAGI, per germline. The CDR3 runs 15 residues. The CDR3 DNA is TGTGCCAGCAGTTACAACCTCGGGAGCACAGATACGCAGTATTTT. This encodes CASSYNLGSTDTQYF.

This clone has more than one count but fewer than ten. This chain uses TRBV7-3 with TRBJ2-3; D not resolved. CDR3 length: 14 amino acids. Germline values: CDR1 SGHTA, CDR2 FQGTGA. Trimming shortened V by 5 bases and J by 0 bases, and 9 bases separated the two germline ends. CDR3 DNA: TGTGCCAGCAGCCGAACAGCTAGCACAGATACGCAGTATTTT. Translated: CASSRTASTDTQYF.

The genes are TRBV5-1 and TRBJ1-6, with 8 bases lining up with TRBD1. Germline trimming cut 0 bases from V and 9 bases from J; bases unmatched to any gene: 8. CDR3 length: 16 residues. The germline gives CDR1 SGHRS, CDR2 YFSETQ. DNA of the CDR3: TGCGCCAGCAGCTTGGATGTAACAGGGGGTATTTCACCCCTCCACTTT. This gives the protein CASSLDVTGGISPLHF.

In DNA form, the CDR3 reads TGTGCCAGCAGTGCAGGTGTGGGAGAGACCCAGTACTTC. This encodes CASSAGVGETQYF. The chain couples TRBV6-4 to TRBJ2-5; D remains ambiguous. Germline CDR1 and CDR2: MRHNA and SNTAGT. Trimming stripped 4 bases from V and 4 bases from J, with 10 bases between. The length of the CDR3 is 13 residues.

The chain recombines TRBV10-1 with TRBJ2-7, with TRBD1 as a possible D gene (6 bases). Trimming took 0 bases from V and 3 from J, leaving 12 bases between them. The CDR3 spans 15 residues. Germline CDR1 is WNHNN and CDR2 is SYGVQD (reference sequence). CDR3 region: CASSESFGTNYEQYF. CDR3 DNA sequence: TGCGCCAGCAGTGAGTCCTTCGGGACAAACTACGAGCAGTACTTC.

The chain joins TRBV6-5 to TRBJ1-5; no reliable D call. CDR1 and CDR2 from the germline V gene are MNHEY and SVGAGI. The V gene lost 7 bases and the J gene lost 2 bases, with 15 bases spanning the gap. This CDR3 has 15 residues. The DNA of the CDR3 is TGTGCCAGCAAGGCTTCTGGAACAGGCAATCAGCCCCAGCATTTT. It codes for CASKASGTGNQPQHF.

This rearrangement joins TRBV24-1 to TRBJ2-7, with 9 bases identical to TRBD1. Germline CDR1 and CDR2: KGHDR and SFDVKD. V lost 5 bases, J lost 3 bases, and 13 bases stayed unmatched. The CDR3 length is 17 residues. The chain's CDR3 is CATSARPGQGMLYEQYF. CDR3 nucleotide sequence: TGTGCCACCAGTGCCCGACCGGGACAGGGAATGCTCTACGAGCAGTACTTC.

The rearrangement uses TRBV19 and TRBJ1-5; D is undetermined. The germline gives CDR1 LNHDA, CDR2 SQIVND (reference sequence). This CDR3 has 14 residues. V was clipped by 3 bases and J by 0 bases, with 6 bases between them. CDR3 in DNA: TGTGCCAGTAGTATTTACAGTAGCAATCAGCCCCAGCATTTT. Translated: CASSIYSSNQPQHF.

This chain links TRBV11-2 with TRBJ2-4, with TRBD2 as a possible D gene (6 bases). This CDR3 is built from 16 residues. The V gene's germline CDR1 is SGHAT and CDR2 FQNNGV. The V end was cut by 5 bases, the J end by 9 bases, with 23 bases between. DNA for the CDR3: TGTGCCAGCAGCCCCCGCCCGGGGGTTTCCAGGAGCATTCAGTACTTC. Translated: CASSPRPGVSRSIQYF.

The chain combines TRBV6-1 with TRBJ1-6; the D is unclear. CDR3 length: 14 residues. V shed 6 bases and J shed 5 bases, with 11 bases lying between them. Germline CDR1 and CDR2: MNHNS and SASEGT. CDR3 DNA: TGTGCCAGCAGGGAATACCGGGATAATTCACCCCTCCACTTT. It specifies CASREYRDNSPLHF.

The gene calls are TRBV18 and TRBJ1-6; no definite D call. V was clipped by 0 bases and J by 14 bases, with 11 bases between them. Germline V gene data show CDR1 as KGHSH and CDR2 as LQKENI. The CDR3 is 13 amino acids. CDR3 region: CASSPPGRLSLHF. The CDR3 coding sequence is TGTGCCAGCTCACCACCGGGCAGGTTATCCCTCCACTTT.

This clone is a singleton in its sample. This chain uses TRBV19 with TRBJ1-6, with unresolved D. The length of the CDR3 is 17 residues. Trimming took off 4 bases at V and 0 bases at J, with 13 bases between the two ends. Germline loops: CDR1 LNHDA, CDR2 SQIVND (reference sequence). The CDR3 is CASSRSSVSSYNSPLHF. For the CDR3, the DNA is TGTGCCAGTAGTAGATCCTCTGTTAGCTCCTATAATTCACCCCTCCACTTT.

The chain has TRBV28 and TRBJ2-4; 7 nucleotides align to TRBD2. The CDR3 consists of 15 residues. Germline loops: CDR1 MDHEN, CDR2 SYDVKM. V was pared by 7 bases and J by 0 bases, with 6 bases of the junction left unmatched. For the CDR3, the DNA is TGTGCCAGCATGGGGGGAGGGCTAGCCAAAAACATTCAGTACTTC. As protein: CASMGGGLAKNIQYF.

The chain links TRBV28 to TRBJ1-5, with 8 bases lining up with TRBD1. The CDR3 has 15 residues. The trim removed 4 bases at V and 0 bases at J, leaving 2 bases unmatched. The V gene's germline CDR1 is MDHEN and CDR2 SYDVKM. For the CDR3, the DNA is TGTGCCAGCAGTTGGACAGGGCATAGCAATCAGCCCCAGCATTTT. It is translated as CASSWTGHSNQPQHF.

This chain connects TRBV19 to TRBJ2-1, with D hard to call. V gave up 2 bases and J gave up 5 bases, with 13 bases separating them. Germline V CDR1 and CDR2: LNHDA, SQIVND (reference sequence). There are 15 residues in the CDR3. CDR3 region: CASSINSNQNNEQFF. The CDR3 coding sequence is TGTGCCAGTAGTATAAACAGCAACCAAAACAATGAGCAGTTCTTC. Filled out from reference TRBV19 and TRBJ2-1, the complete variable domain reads DGGITQSPKYLFRKEGQNVTLSCEQNLNHDAMYWYRQDPGQGLRLIYYSQIVNDFQKGDIAEGYSVSREKKESFPLTVTSAQKNPTAFYLCASSINSNQNNEQFFGPGTRLTVL.